The sequence of this TCR beta chain was determined in a study of vaccination and CD4 T cells after COVID-19. Study-level background: Overlapping spike peptides served as the stimulus for the cells. These peptides came from SARS-CoV-2 and from the common cold coronaviruses HCoV-NL63, HCoV-OC43 and HCoV-229E.

In the case of this clonotype: The antigen remains undetermined.

Sequenced with the Oncomine TCR Beta short-read assay was DNA taken from cultured CD4+ T cells. Using the QIAamp micro DNA kit, genomic DNA was extracted from the CD4+ T cells that had been cultured. TCRdb independently ran MiXCR on the PCR reads; one entry per CDR3 protein. The sample shows 20,000 to 25,000 distinct CDR3 sequences, 60% of them seen only once. Treatment reported: approximately nine-day PBMC culture with coronavirus spike peptide pools or control peptides (ViraFEST assay). The source is a human donor who received a COVID-19 vaccine. The sequencing here drew on CD4+ T cells from blood, cultured in vitro, taken after SARS-CoV-2 vaccination.

The CDR3 DNA is TGTGCCACCCGGGACAGGGTGGGAGATGGCTACACCTTC. Amino acids: CATRDRVGDGYTF. This chain uses TRBV6-4 with TRBJ1-2; the match to TRBD1 covers 9 bases. This CDR3 region has 13 residues. Germline assignment: CDR1 MRHNA and CDR2 SNTAGT. Trimming took 10 bases from V and 6 from J; bases not matched to a gene: 9.